This is a list of T cell receptor beta chains from one sample in a study of blood T cells in healthy people across ages. TCRdb used MiXCR to reprocess the 5' RACE reads, holding one entry per CDR3 protein. The sample carries about 1.4 million distinct CDR3 sequences, 55% to 75% recorded once. The specimen was blood. All receptors derive from a man aged 18 to 35 in good health. CDR3s include the opening cysteine and the closing phenylalanine or tryptophan. The D gene is left open where the match is weak. Only some rows state a clone size, as once, few, many or a class for expanded clones.

length: 15; D: TRBD2; J: TRBJ2-7; V: TRBV5-1; size: few; DNA: TGCGCCAGCAGCTTCGTGTCTAGCGGGGGCTACGAGCAGTACTTC; CDR3: CASSFVSSGGYEQYF
length: 15; D: TRBD2; J: TRBJ2-3; V: TRBV15; size: .; DNA: TGTGCCACCAGCACCCGACTAGCGGTGACAGATACGCAGTATTTT; CDR3: CATSTRLAVTDTQYF
length: 14; D: .; J: TRBJ1-5; V: TRBV6-1; size: .; DNA: TGTGCCAGCAGTACTGAGGGCCAGGGTCAGCCCCAGCATTTT; CDR3: CASSTEGQGQPQHF
length: 14; D: .; J: TRBJ1-2; V: TRBV5-4; size: .; DNA: TGTGCCAGCAGCGCGGGCCTCCACCTTGGAGGCTACACCTTC; CDR3: CASSAGLHLGGYTF
length: 16; D: .; J: TRBJ2-7; V: TRBV9; size: .; DNA: TGTGCCAGCAGCGTAGCTCTGCGGGCTGACTCCTACGAGCAGTACTTC; CDR3: CASSVALRADSYEQYF
length: 14; D: TRBD2; J: TRBJ2-7; V: TRBV2; size: few; DNA: TGCGTTAATTCCCCTAGCGGGAGGATCTACGAGCAGTACTTC; CDR3: CVNSPSGRIYEQYF
length: 17; D: .; J: TRBJ1-2; V: TRBV4-1; size: .; DNA: TGCGCCAGCAGCCAAGTGGGTGGGAACAAAGCTAACTATGGCTACACCTTC; CDR3: CASSQVGGNKANYGYTF
length: 16; D: .; J: TRBJ1-4; V: TRBV4-3; size: few; DNA: TGCGCCAGCAGCCAAGAGGGGCCCCTCGGCCTTGAAAAACTGTTTTTT; CDR3: CASSQEGPLGLEKLFF
length: 16; D: TRBD1; J: TRBJ2-7; V: TRBV4-1; size: few; DNA: TGCGCCAGCAGCCAAGGCATGCGACAGGGGCTCTACGAGCAGTACTTC; CDR3: CASSQGMRQGLYEQYF
length: 14; D: .; J: TRBJ2-5; V: TRBV15; size: .; DNA: TGTGCCACCGTTCGGAGGAGGGCCGGAGAGACCCAGTACTTC; CDR3: CATVRRRAGETQYF
length: 15; D: .; J: TRBJ2-7; V: TRBV3-1; size: .; DNA: TGTGCCAGCAGCCCCCGGGGGTCCCGTTTAATCGAGCAGTACTTC; CDR3: CASSPRGSRLIEQYF
length: 14; D: TRBD1; J: TRBJ1-5; V: TRBV6-1; size: .; DNA: TGTGCCAGCAGCACGCAGGGGGGTAGGCAGCCTCAGCATTTT; CDR3: CASSTQGGRQPQHF
length: 12; D: .; J: TRBJ2-7; V: TRBV20-1; size: once; DNA: TGCAGTGCTAGAGAGGCAGGATACGAGCAGTACTTC; CDR3: CSAREAGYEQYF
length: 16; D: .; J: TRBJ1-1; V: TRBV20-1; size: once; DNA: TGCAGTGCTAATGGGGAAGGGACTTTAATGAACACTGAAGCTTTCTTT; CDR3: CSANGEGTLMNTEAFF
length: 19; D: TRBD1; J: TRBJ2-3; V: TRBV4-2; size: .; DNA: TGTGCCAGCAGCCAAGATCCTTTTGGGACAGGGGGCCGGACAGATACGCAGTATTTT; CDR3: CASSQDPFGTGGRTDTQYF
length: 12; D: .; J: TRBJ1-1; V: TRBV2; size: many; DNA: TGTGCCACCCTGGGGCCGTCACTCGAAGCTTTCTTT; CDR3: CATLGPSLEAFF
length: 17; D: .; J: TRBJ2-4; V: TRBV21-1; size: .; DNA: TGTGCCAGCAGCTTCGGGGGGGACGACTGCTCCAAAAACATTCAGTACTTC; CDR3: CASSFGGDDCSKNIQYF
length: 14; D: TRBD1; J: TRBJ2-1; V: TRBV10-3; size: .; DNA: TGTGCCATCAGGGACAGGGAAGCGCGAAATGAGCAGTTCTTC; CDR3: CAIRDREARNEQFF
length: 15; D: TRBD1; J: TRBJ2-7; V: TRBV28; size: .; DNA: TGTGCCAGCAGGGCCTTCGAGGGGGCCGTCAACGAGCAGTACTTC; CDR3: CASRAFEGAVNEQYF
length: 16; D: .; J: TRBJ2-6; V: TRBV3-1; size: .; DNA: TGTGCCAGCAGCCAAGTGGCGCACTCTGGGGCCAACGTCCTGACTTTC; CDR3: CASSQVAHSGANVLTF
length: 13; D: .; J: TRBJ2-1; V: TRBV20-1; size: few; DNA: TGCAGTAGCCGAACCCTTCTGAGCAATGAGCAGTTCTTC; CDR3: CSSRTLLSNEQFF